The clone carrying this T cell receptor (beta chain) occurred many times. Its cognate antigen is unknown. One entry per CDR3 protein, called by TCRdb with MiXCR from the 5' RACE reads. In the table there are 200,000 to 300,000 distinct CDR3 sequences, 10% to 13% of which are singletons. V lost 5 bases, J lost 4 bases, and 12 bases lay in between. The V gene's germline CDR1 is SGHAT and CDR2 FQNNGV. The CDR3 is made up of 14 amino acids. This record belongs to a study of identical twins. Regarding the study as a whole: Modelling underestimated the level of out-of-frame TCR alpha sharing observed in monozygotic twins.

The sequence was collected from a man between 45 and 60 years old in good health. The V gene is TRBV11-2, the J gene TRBJ1-3; no reliable D call. Sequencing used memory T cells sorted from blood. The CDR3 loop is CASSNRRFGNTIYF. The CDR3 DNA follows: TGTGCCAGCAGCAACCGAAGGTTCGGAAACACCATATATTTT. The variable domain in full, with the rest retrieved from reference TRBV11-2 and TRBJ1-3, is EAGVAQSPRYKIIEKRQSVAFWCNPISGHATLYWYQQILGQGPKLLIQFQNNGVVDDSQLPKDRFSAERLKGVDSTLKIQPAKLEDSAVYLCASSNRRFGNTIYFGEGSWLTVV.